The rows below give T cell receptor beta chains drawn from one sample of a study of T cells after yellow fever vaccination. TCRdb processed the 5' RACE reads anew with MiXCR; each CDR3 protein has one entry. The table has 250,000 to 400,000 distinct CDR3 sequences, approximately 4% seen once; the top ten hold around 24%. Sequencing was performed on PBMCs, taken 5 days after the yellow fever booster vaccination. These receptors were collected from a young man who received the YFV17D yellow fever vaccine. Both conserved end residues are part of each CDR3. Each record gives: clone size, V gene, J gene, D gene, CDR3 DNA, CDR3 protein. A D gene is named only where the DNA matches it firmly. The size field is filled for only some rows; it gives once, few, many or a size class.

clone size: .; V gene: TRBV21-1; J gene: TRBJ2-3; D gene: .; CDR3 DNA: TGTGCCAATACCAGGGGGGATCCGAGCACAGATACGCAGTATTTT; CDR3 protein: CANTRGDPSTDTQYF
clone size: few; V gene: TRBV27; J gene: TRBJ2-1; D gene: TRBD2; CDR3 DNA: TGTGCCACCCAAATGGGGGGGTCCTACAATGAGCAGTTCTTC; CDR3 protein: CATQMGGSYNEQFF
clone size: many; V gene: TRBV9; J gene: TRBJ2-2; D gene: TRBD2; CDR3 DNA: TGTGCCTCCGGGGGGGCGAACACCGGGGAGCTGTTTTTT; CDR3 protein: CASGGANTGELFF
clone size: few; V gene: TRBV5-5; J gene: TRBJ1-4; D gene: .; CDR3 DNA: TGTGCCAGCAGCTTCGCGCGGGGGGGGAATTTTGGAAAACTGTTTTTT; CDR3 protein: CASSFARGGNFGKLFF
clone size: few; V gene: TRBV6-5; J gene: TRBJ2-5; D gene: .; CDR3 DNA: TGTGCCAGCAGTTACATGGCGGCGGGGACTGAAGAGACCCAGTACTTC; CDR3 protein: CASSYMAAGTEETQYF
clone size: .; V gene: TRBV5-6; J gene: TRBJ1-1; D gene: .; CDR3 DNA: TGTGCCAGCAGGGTACAGGGTGGCACTGAAGCTTTCTTT; CDR3 protein: CASRVQGGTEAFF
clone size: many; V gene: TRBV6-5; J gene: TRBJ2-7; D gene: .; CDR3 DNA: TGTGCCAGCACCCCGTACTATAGCTCCTACGAGCAGTACTTC; CDR3 protein: CASTPYYSSYEQYF
clone size: many; V gene: TRBV4-3; J gene: TRBJ1-1; D gene: .; CDR3 DNA: TGCGCCAGCAGCCAAGTCGGGACTGGAGTAACTGAAGCTTTCTTT; CDR3 protein: CASSQVGTGVTEAFF
clone size: few; V gene: TRBV7-3; J gene: TRBJ2-1; D gene: TRBD2; CDR3 DNA: TGTGCCAGCAGCCTCCCGGGGGAAGCGGGGGGGAATGAGCAGTTCTTC; CDR3 protein: CASSLPGEAGGNEQFF
clone size: .; V gene: TRBV28; J gene: TRBJ1-5; D gene: .; CDR3 DNA: TGTGCCAGCAGTTTCGCAGGCAGCAATCAGCCCCAGCATTTT; CDR3 protein: CASSFAGSNQPQHF
clone size: few; V gene: TRBV6-2/TRBV6-3; J gene: TRBJ2-1; D gene: TRBD1; CDR3 DNA: TGTGCCAGCAGTTACCGGACAGGGGGGGCTTCGGGTGAGCAGTTCTTC; CDR3 protein: CASSYRTGGASGEQFF
clone size: .; V gene: TRBV24-1; J gene: TRBJ2-3; D gene: .; CDR3 DNA: TGTGCCACCAGTGATTTGCAAACGACGTTGGCAGATACGCAGTATTTT; CDR3 protein: CATSDLQTTLADTQYF
clone size: .; V gene: TRBV5-1; J gene: TRBJ1-1; D gene: TRBD1; CDR3 DNA: TGCGCCAGCAGCTCTCTGGACAGGGGGAGCACTGAAGCTTTCTTT; CDR3 protein: CASSSLDRGSTEAFF
clone size: .; V gene: TRBV30; J gene: TRBJ2-3; D gene: .; CDR3 DNA: TGTGCCTGGAGCGTGGACAGAACAGATACGCAGTATTTT; CDR3 protein: CAWSVDRTDTQYF
clone size: many; V gene: TRBV7-2; J gene: TRBJ1-2; D gene: .; CDR3 DNA: TGTGCCAGCAGCCTGATGGGGAACTATGGCTACACCTTC; CDR3 protein: CASSLMGNYGYTF
clone size: few; V gene: TRBV20-1; J gene: TRBJ1-2; D gene: .; CDR3 DNA: TGCAGTGCTAGTTCGGGGGGGGCTAACTATGGCTACACCTTC; CDR3 protein: CSASSGGANYGYTF
clone size: few; V gene: TRBV18; J gene: TRBJ2-1; D gene: .; CDR3 DNA: TGTGCCAGCTCACCAACACTAGGGGGGTCCTACAATGAGCAGTTCTTC; CDR3 protein: CASSPTLGGSYNEQFF
clone size: few; V gene: TRBV25-1; J gene: TRBJ1-2; D gene: .; CDR3 DNA: TGTGCCAGCAGTGTAGGTCCGGGTAGCTACACCTTC; CDR3 protein: CASSVGPGSYTF
clone size: .; V gene: TRBV6-5; J gene: TRBJ1-6; D gene: TRBD1; CDR3 DNA: TGTGCCAGCAGCCGAAGACGGGACAGCGATTCACCCCTCCACTTT; CDR3 protein: CASSRRRDSDSPLHF
clone size: .; V gene: TRBV4-1; J gene: TRBJ2-1; D gene: TRBD1; CDR3 DNA: TGCGCCAGCAGCCCCCGGGACAGGGGCGTCAATGAGCAGTTCTTC; CDR3 protein: CASSPRDRGVNEQFF
clone size: .; V gene: TRBV12-3/TRBV12-4; J gene: TRBJ1-1; D gene: .; CDR3 DNA: TGTGCCAGCAGATTGACAGGTTTGAACACTGAAGCTTTCTTT; CDR3 protein: CASRLTGLNTEAFF
clone size: .; V gene: TRBV7-2; J gene: TRBJ1-4; D gene: TRBD1; CDR3 DNA: TGTGCCAGCAGCCCCGCGACAGGGAGAAAACTGTTTTTT; CDR3 protein: CASSPATGRKLFF
clone size: .; V gene: TRBV7-9; J gene: TRBJ2-7; D gene: .; CDR3 DNA: TGTGCCAGCAGCTTAAGCGATGGACCCTACGAGCAGTACTTC; CDR3 protein: CASSLSDGPYEQYF
clone size: few; V gene: TRBV11-1; J gene: TRBJ1-1; D gene: TRBD1; CDR3 DNA: TGTGCCAGCAGCTGGAGACCGGGACAGGGGAACACTGAAGCTTTCTTT; CDR3 protein: CASSWRPGQGNTEAFF
clone size: .; V gene: TRBV7-8; J gene: TRBJ2-5; D gene: .; CDR3 DNA: TGTGCCAGCAGCTTATTGGCCTACATCCAAGAGACCCAGTACTTC; CDR3 protein: CASSLLAYIQETQYF
clone size: few; V gene: TRBV12-3/TRBV12-4; J gene: TRBJ1-6; D gene: TRBD1; CDR3 DNA: TGTGCCAGCAGTTTTCTTGACAGGGAGTGGTCACCCCTCCACTTT; CDR3 protein: CASSFLDREWSPLHF
clone size: .; V gene: TRBV6-5; J gene: TRBJ2-2; D gene: .; CDR3 DNA: TGTGCCAGCAGTTACTCGGGGAGATGGACCGGGGAGCTGTTTTTT; CDR3 protein: CASSYSGRWTGELFF
clone size: few; V gene: TRBV6-2/TRBV6-3; J gene: TRBJ2-5; D gene: .; CDR3 DNA: TGTGCCAGCAGACATACCCGGGGAGAAGAGACCCAGTACTTC; CDR3 protein: CASRHTRGEETQYF
clone size: many; V gene: TRBV6-6; J gene: TRBJ1-2; D gene: .; CDR3 DNA: TGTGCCAGCTCCCTAGGGGCAGGAGTTAACTATGGCTACACCTTC; CDR3 protein: CASSLGAGVNYGYTF
clone size: many; V gene: TRBV6-1; J gene: TRBJ2-1; D gene: .; CDR3 DNA: TGTGCCAGCAGTGAAGGAGTCGGGATCTACAATGAGCAGTTCTTC; CDR3 protein: CASSEGVGIYNEQFF
clone size: .; V gene: TRBV24-1; J gene: TRBJ2-5; D gene: .; CDR3 DNA: TGTGCCACCAGTGACTCCCGGGACACTCTACCTAATTGGACCCAGTACTTC; CDR3 protein: CATSDSRDTLPNWTQYF
clone size: few; V gene: TRBV12-3/TRBV12-4; J gene: TRBJ2-3; D gene: TRBD1; CDR3 DNA: TGTGCCAGCAGGCACCCTCTCGGACAGGGGGGAACAGATACGCAGTATTTT; CDR3 protein: CASRHPLGQGGTDTQYF
clone size: few; V gene: TRBV12-3/TRBV12-4; J gene: TRBJ2-3; D gene: .; CDR3 DNA: TGTGCCAGCAGTACCCCCTGGGGGCGGGGCACAGATACGCAGTATTTT; CDR3 protein: CASSTPWGRGTDTQYF
clone size: .; V gene: TRBV7-2; J gene: TRBJ2-3; D gene: .; CDR3 DNA: TGTGCCAGCAGGACGGGGCCAATAGGGGCAGATACGCAGTATTTT; CDR3 protein: CASRTGPIGADTQYF
clone size: many; V gene: TRBV27; J gene: TRBJ1-2; D gene: .; CDR3 DNA: TGTGCCAGCAGTTTCAACGGACACCCCAACTATGGCTACACCTTC; CDR3 protein: CASSFNGHPNYGYTF
clone size: few; V gene: TRBV10-3; J gene: TRBJ1-2; D gene: TRBD1; CDR3 DNA: TGTGCCATCAGTCCCCGACAGGGCCGAGGCTACACCTTC; CDR3 protein: CAISPRQGRGYTF
clone size: many; V gene: TRBV29-1; J gene: TRBJ2-1; D gene: .; CDR3 DNA: TGCAGCGTTCAGGGGGGCCGTTACAATGAGCAGTTCTTC; CDR3 protein: CSVQGGRYNEQFF
clone size: .; V gene: TRBV4-3; J gene: TRBJ2-5; D gene: TRBD2; CDR3 DNA: TGCGCCAGCAGCCAGGATAGCGGGGGGGCAGGAGAGACCCAGTACTTC; CDR3 protein: CASSQDSGGAGETQYF
clone size: many; V gene: TRBV12-3/TRBV12-4; J gene: TRBJ2-3; D gene: .; CDR3 DNA: TGTGCCAGCAGTCTCCTCCTAGCTCATACGCAGTATTTT; CDR3 protein: CASSLLLAHTQYF
clone size: few; V gene: TRBV4-3; J gene: TRBJ2-3; D gene: TRBD1; CDR3 DNA: TGCGCCAGCAGCCAAAACACAGGGGGGACAGATACGCAGTATTTT; CDR3 protein: CASSQNTGGTDTQYF
clone size: many; V gene: TRBV4-1; J gene: TRBJ1-2; D gene: .; CDR3 DNA: TGCGCCAGCAGCCAAGATATCAGGGGATCCTATGGCTACACCTTC; CDR3 protein: CASSQDIRGSYGYTF
clone size: .; V gene: TRBV6-2/TRBV6-3; J gene: TRBJ2-1; D gene: .; CDR3 DNA: TGTGCCAGCAGTTACCAACCAGGACCTTACAATGAGCAGTTCTTC; CDR3 protein: CASSYQPGPYNEQFF
clone size: .; V gene: TRBV7-3; J gene: TRBJ2-7; D gene: .; CDR3 DNA: TGTGCCAGCAGCTTAACGTTCGGTTACGAGCAGTACTTC; CDR3 protein: CASSLTFGYEQYF
clone size: few; V gene: TRBV7-9; J gene: TRBJ1-1; D gene: .; CDR3 DNA: TGTGCCAGCAGCTTCAGGGTAGGGTCTGAAGCTTTCTTT; CDR3 protein: CASSFRVGSEAFF
clone size: .; V gene: TRBV5-4; J gene: TRBJ1-2; D gene: .; CDR3 DNA: TGTGCCAGCAGCTTGGGTACAGGGCCCTTTCCTAGGGGCTACACCTTC; CDR3 protein: CASSLGTGPFPRGYTF
clone size: few; V gene: TRBV9; J gene: TRBJ2-5; D gene: TRBD2; CDR3 DNA: TGTGCCAGCAGCGTAAGAACTAGCGGGGCACGGGAGACCCAGTACTTC; CDR3 protein: CASSVRTSGARETQYF
clone size: .; V gene: TRBV11-2; J gene: TRBJ1-2; D gene: TRBD1; CDR3 DNA: TGTGCCAGCAGCTCAGGTGCTGGGGCAGGGGGCCTATATGGCTACACCTTC; CDR3 protein: CASSSGAGAGGLYGYTF
clone size: few; V gene: TRBV29-1; J gene: TRBJ2-5; D gene: .; CDR3 DNA: TGCAGCGTTGACTTGGGGGGCAAAGGGGAGACCCAGTACTTC; CDR3 protein: CSVDLGGKGETQYF
clone size: few; V gene: TRBV5-1; J gene: TRBJ1-1; D gene: .; CDR3 DNA: TGCGCCAGCAGCCCCCAAACAGGGATGAACACTGAAGCTTTCTTT; CDR3 protein: CASSPQTGMNTEAFF
clone size: .; V gene: TRBV30; J gene: TRBJ2-2; D gene: TRBD2; CDR3 DNA: TGTGCCTGGAGTACGGGGGGGACTAACACCGGGGAGCTGTTTTTT; CDR3 protein: CAWSTGGTNTGELFF
clone size: few; V gene: TRBV10-3; J gene: TRBJ2-2; D gene: TRBD2; CDR3 DNA: TGTGCCATACGACGGGAGGCCGACCCGACCGGGGAGCTGTTTTTT; CDR3 protein: CAIRREADPTGELFF
clone size: many; V gene: TRBV27; J gene: TRBJ1-5; D gene: .; CDR3 DNA: TGTGCCAGCAGTTTAGATGTGGGTCAGCCCCAGCATTTT; CDR3 protein: CASSLDVGQPQHF
clone size: few; V gene: TRBV4-1; J gene: TRBJ1-3; D gene: .; CDR3 DNA: TGCGCCAGCACACTAGAGGAATACTCTGGAAACACCATATATTTT; CDR3 protein: CASTLEEYSGNTIYF
clone size: .; V gene: TRBV5-1; J gene: TRBJ2-3; D gene: .; CDR3 DNA: TGCGCCAGCAGCTACTGGACACCTCCGGATACGCAGTATTTT; CDR3 protein: CASSYWTPPDTQYF